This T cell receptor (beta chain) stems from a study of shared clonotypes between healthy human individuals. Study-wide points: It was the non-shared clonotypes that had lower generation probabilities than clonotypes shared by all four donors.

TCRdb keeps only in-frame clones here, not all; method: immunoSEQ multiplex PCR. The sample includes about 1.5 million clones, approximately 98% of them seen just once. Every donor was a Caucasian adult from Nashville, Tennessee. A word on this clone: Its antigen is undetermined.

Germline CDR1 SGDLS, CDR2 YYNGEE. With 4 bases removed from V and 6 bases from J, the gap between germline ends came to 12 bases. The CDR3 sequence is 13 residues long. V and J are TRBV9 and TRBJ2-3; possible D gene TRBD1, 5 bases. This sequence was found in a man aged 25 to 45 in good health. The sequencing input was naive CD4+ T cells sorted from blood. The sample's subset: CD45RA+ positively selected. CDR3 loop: CASSQGPHDTQYF. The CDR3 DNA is TGTGCCAGCAGCCAGGGCCCTCACGATACGCAGTATTTT.